Presented here are 24 T cell receptor beta chains from one specimen sequenced in a study of blood T cell repertoires in COVID-19. Profiled with immunoSEQ multiplex PCR; TCRdb holds only in-frame clones, not every one. This table holds over 200,000 clones, over 75% found once. Sequenced sample: PBMCs or T cells enriched from blood (not recorded which). Every receptor here comes from a man aged 18-30 years who had recovered from COVID-19.

The rearrangement joins TRBV18 to TRBJ2-1, with 9 bases that match TRBD2. The V gene's germline CDR1 is KGHSH and CDR2 LQKENI. V lost 5 bases, J lost 9 bases, and 14 bases stayed unmatched. The CDR3 runs 16 residues. The CDR3 sequence: CASSSTPPSGDREQFF. DNA for the CDR3: TGTGCCAGCTCATCCACCCCTCCTAGCGGGGATCGTGAGCAGTTCTTC.

V usage is TRBV18 and J usage is TRBJ1-2, with 7 nucleotides matching TRBD1. CDR3 length equals 14 residues. Per the germline V gene, CDR1 is KGHSH and CDR2 is LQKENI. Trimming at V came to 6 bases and at J to 8 bases, leaving 12 bases not matched to a gene. CDR3 bases: TGTGCCAGCTCGTCGGGAGGGGGCACTGACGGCTACACCTTC. Amino acid sequence: CASSSGGGTDGYTF. Full variable domain (outside the CDR3, taken from reference TRBV18 and TRBJ1-2): NAGVMQNPRHLVRRRGQEARLRCSPMKGHSHVYWYRQLPEEGLKFMVYLQKENIIDESGMPKERFSAEFPKEGPSILRIQQVVRGDSAAYFCASSSGGGTDGYTFGSGTRLTVV.

V usage is TRBV7-9 and J usage is TRBJ2-7, with TRBD1 matching 9 bases. V shed 5 bases, J shed 3 bases, and the junction held 8 bases outside the gene matches. Germline CDR1 is SEHNR and CDR2 is FQNEAQ (reference sequence). CDR3 length: 15 residues. In DNA, the CDR3 is TGTGCCAGCAGCCCCAGTCGGACAGGGGACTACGAGCAGTACTTC. This gives the protein CASSPSRTGDYEQYF.

The rearrangement joins TRBV3-1 (or the pseudogene TRBV3-2) to TRBJ2-1; D possibly corresponds to TRBD1 (5 bases). There are 16 residues in the CDR3. Per germline, CDR1 LGHDT and CDR2 YNNKEL (reference sequence). With 0 bases removed from V and 0 bases from J, the gap between germline ends came to 9 bases. CDR3 sequence (DNA): TGTGCCAGCAGCCAAGAGACAGTTCCCTCCTACAATGAGCAGTTCTTC. Its translation is CASSQETVPSYNEQFF.

This sequence joins TRBV7-9 and TRBJ2-3; a possible D gene is TRBD2 (5 bases). The CDR3 sequence is 15 residues long. Looked up from germline, CDR1 is SEHNR and CDR2 is FQNEAQ (reference sequence). Trimming pared 3 bases from V and 5 bases from J, leaving 15 bases between. The CDR3 coding sequence is TGTGCCAGCAGCTTTATCGGGATTAGAGAAGATACGCAGTATTTT. The encoded protein is CASSFIGIREDTQYF.

The gene calls are TRBV4-1 and TRBJ2-7; 8 bases fit TRBD1. CDR1 MGHRA and CDR2 YSYEKL come from the germline V gene. V lost 5 bases, J lost 1 base, and 10 bases stayed unmatched. This CDR3 region has 16 residues. The CDR3 region has the DNA TGCGCCAGCAGCTACTCAGGGGGCTCGCCGTCCTACGAGCAGTACTTC. This encodes CASSYSGGSPSYEQYF.

The rearrangement links TRBV11-2 to TRBJ1-1; the D is unclear. Trimming removed 6 bases from V and 2 bases from J, with 13 bases in between. CDR3 length: 14 amino acids. The germline V gene encodes CDR1 SGHAT and CDR2 FQNNGV. CDR3 sequence reads: CASRLSELNTEAFF. The CDR3 DNA reads as TGTGCCAGCAGATTATCCGAACTTAACACTGAAGCTTTCTTT.

The chain links TRBV18 to TRBJ1-1; D possibly corresponds to TRBD1 (6 bases). The V end lost 2 bases, the J end lost 4 bases, and 11 bases lay between the germline ends. The CDR3 runs 14 residues. Germline lookup yields CDR1 KGHSH and CDR2 LQKENI. The CDR3 coding sequence is TGTGCCAGCTCACCAGCAGGGGTTGCCACTGAAGCTTTCTTT. Translated, it gives CASSPAGVATEAFF.

The chain is built from TRBV5-6 and TRBJ1-2, with D perhaps matching TRBD1 (5 bases). There are 16 residues in the CDR3. Between the trimmed V and J ends, which lost 4 bases and 5 bases, there was a span of 21 bases. Germline V gene lookup returns CDR1 SGHDT and CDR2 YYEEEE. As DNA, the CDR3 is TGTGCCAGCAGCCGACAAGGCTGGCAGGGAGGATATGGCTACACCTTC. This sequence encodes CASSRQGWQGGYGYTF.

The chain combines TRBV30 with TRBJ2-7; 9 bases align to TRBD1. J was trimmed by 0 bases and V by 8 bases; bases with no gene match: 5. The CDR3 has 13 amino acids. CDR1 GTSNPN and CDR2 SVGIG come from the germline V gene (reference sequence). The CDR3 DNA reads as TGTGCCGGGGACAGGGTTATCTCCTACGAGCAGTACTTC. This codes for CAGDRVISYEQYF.

The chain has TRBV4-1 and TRBJ2-1; 7 bases match TRBD1. The germline gives CDR1 MGHRA, CDR2 YSYEKL. V dropped 1 base and J dropped 5; count of bases not matched to a gene: 2. The CDR3 contains 14 residues. CDR3 nucleotides: TGCGCCAGCAGCCAAGTGGGACAGCACAATGAGCAGTTCTTC. This encodes CASSQVGQHNEQFF.

Here the CDR3 reads CASSPLAGEQAKNIQYF. CDR3 bases: TGCGCCAGCAGCCCCCTAGCGGGGGAGCAAGCCAAAAACATTCAGTACTTC. The chain has TRBV4-1 and TRBJ2-4, with 10 bases fitting TRBD2. Germline CDR1 MGHRA, CDR2 YSYEKL. The CDR3 has 17 residues. V trimming: 4 bases; J trimming: 0 bases; junction bases outside the gene matches: 6.

V is TRBV19 and J is TRBJ2-3; 13 bases match TRBD2. The CDR3 is made up of 19 amino acids. The germline gives CDR1 LNHDA, CDR2 SQIVND (reference sequence). The trim removed 5 bases at V and 0 bases at J, leaving 11 bases unmatched. CDR3 DNA: TGTGCCAGTAGTTTCGGACTAGCGGGGGCCTCGCTTAGCACAGATACGCAGTATTTT. This sequence encodes CASSFGLAGASLSTDTQYF.

V is TRBV4-1 and J is TRBJ2-7; D unclear. The CDR3 covers 13 residues. Trimming removed 1 base from V and 2 bases from J, with 6 bases in between. Germline CDR1 MGHRA, CDR2 YSYEKL. In nucleotides, the CDR3 is TGCGCCAGCAGCCAAGCCCTTCCCTACGAGCAGTACTTC. The encoded protein is CASSQALPYEQYF.

The genes are TRBV6-5 and TRBJ1-6; no definite D call. This CDR3 is built from 14 residues. V lost 9 bases to trimming and J lost 8 bases, with 17 bases between them. From germline, CDR1 is MNHEY and CDR2 SVGAGI. DNA for the CDR3: TGTGCCAGTCGGTTGGGGAGTGATTATTCACCCCTCCACTTT. Protein sequence: CASRLGSDYSPLHF.

The chain uses TRBV19 and TRBJ1-5; 8 bases align to TRBD1. Trimming took 3 bases from V and 4 from J; bases not matched to a gene: 2. The CDR3 totals 14 residues. Germline CDR1 is LNHDA and CDR2 is SQIVND (reference sequence). The CDR3 DNA follows: TGTGCCAGTAGTATCAGGGGGCGGAATCAGCCCCAGCATTTT. Encoded protein: CASSIRGRNQPQHF. The full variable domain, completed using reference TRBV19 and TRBJ1-5, is DGGITQSPKYLFRKEGQNVTLSCEQNLNHDAMYWYRQDPGQGLRLIYYSQIVNDFQKGDIAEGYSVSREKKESFPLTVTSAQKNPTAFYLCASSIRGRNQPQHFGDGTRLSIL.

The chain is built from TRBV18 and TRBJ2-5, with a possible D match to TRBD2 (6 bases). This CDR3 has 14 residues. V was trimmed by 5 bases and J by 5 bases, leaving 15 bases between them. Germline loops: CDR1 KGHSH, CDR2 LQKENI. CDR3 amino acids: CASSNLGGLETQYF. The CDR3 coding sequence is TGTGCCAGCTCAAACTTGGGGGGTTTGGAGACCCAGTACTTC.

V is TRBV23-1 and J is TRBJ1-5, with 9 bases aligning to TRBD1. TRBV23-1 is marked as an open reading frame, function uncertain. The CDR3 covers 16 residues. Trimming at V came to 4 bases and at J to 2 bases, leaving 6 bases not matched to a gene. This chain's CDR3 is CASSLWTGDCNQPQHF. DNA for the CDR3: TGCGCCAGCAGTCTTTGGACAGGGGATTGCAATCAGCCCCAGCATTTT.

The chain is built from TRBV6-1 and TRBJ2-1; D perhaps matches TRBD2 (6 bases). V dropped 4 bases and J dropped 0 bases, with 13 bases sitting between them. This CDR3 has 16 residues. Germline CDR1 MNHNS, CDR2 SASEGT. This CDR3 reads CASSGSGVGSYNEQFF. For the CDR3, the DNA is TGTGCCAGCAGTGGATCGGGGGTGGGCTCCTACAATGAGCAGTTCTTC.

The CDR3 loop is CASSYSTGLGEKLFF. The CDR3 nucleotides read TGTGCCAGCAGTTACTCGACAGGGCTGGGGGAAAAACTGTTTTTT. The chain carries TRBV6-5 and TRBJ1-4; 7 bases are a match to TRBD1. Germline CDR1 is MNHEY and CDR2 is SVGAGI. The CDR3 contains 15 residues. Trimming at V came to 0 bases and at J to 8 bases, leaving 6 bases not matched to a gene.

The chain has TRBV4-1 and TRBJ2-5, with 7 positions matching TRBD1. The CDR3 length is 16 residues. Germline lookup yields CDR1 MGHRA and CDR2 YSYEKL. V was pared by 2 bases and J by 2 bases, with 8 bases of the junction left unmatched. CDR3 in amino acids: CASSQTVRDSQETQYF. The CDR3, as DNA: TGCGCCAGCAGCCAAACTGTCCGGGACAGTCAAGAGACCCAGTACTTC.

This chain uses TRBV5-1 with TRBJ2-2, with 8 nucleotides matching TRBD2. This CDR3 has 14 residues. V lost 2 bases, J lost 5 bases, and 2 bases stayed unmatched. CDR1 SGHRS and CDR2 YFSETQ come from the germline V gene. The CDR3 region has the DNA TGCGCCAGCAGCTTCCGACTAGCGACCGGGGAGCTGTTTTTT. This sequence encodes CASSFRLATGELFF. The entire variable domain, with the rest obtained from reference TRBV5-1 and TRBJ2-2, is as follows: KAGVTQTPRYLIKTRGQQVTLSCSPISGHRSVSWYQQTPGQGLQFLFEYFSETQRNKGNFPGRFSGRQFSNSRSEMNVSTLELGDSALYLCASSFRLATGELFFGEGSRLTVL.

This clone appeared once. V usage is TRBV29-1 and J usage is TRBJ2-7, with D maybe TRBD2 (5 bases). V was shortened by 1 base and J by 12 bases, with 16 bases between the two germline ends. Looked up from germline, CDR1 is SQVTM and CDR2 is ANQGSEA. This CDR3 has 12 residues. This chain's CDR3 is CSVEVSGDQRYF. CDR3 DNA: TGCAGCGTTGAAGTGTCCGGGGATCAACGGTACTTC.

The CDR3 DNA reads as TGTGCCAGCAGCCAGACTAGCGGGGGCTACGAGCAGTACTTC. It is translated as CASSQTSGGYEQYF. The rearrangement joins TRBV3-1 (or the pseudogene TRBV3-2) to TRBJ2-7; 12 bases are shared with TRBD2. The germline V gene has CDR1 LGHDT and CDR2 YNNKEL (reference sequence). V shed 3 bases, J shed 3 bases, and the junction held 0 bases outside the gene matches. This CDR3 has 14 residues.